This is a list of T cell receptor beta chains from one sample in a study of cytomegalovirus exposure and HLA in healthy donors. Libraries were prepared by immunoSEQ multiplex PCR; TCRdb keeps only in-frame clonotypes and omits some of them. The sample shows around 170,000 clones, around 80% of them seen only once. Sequencing was performed on PBMCs. These receptors were taken from a woman between 50 and 59 years old in good health and CMV-seropositive. The CDR3 runs from the conserved cysteine through the conserved F or W. A D gene is named only where the DNA matches it firmly. Clone size appears in some rows only: once, few, many, or a class for an expanded clone.

j_call clone_size d_call cdr3_length v_call cdr3_nt cdr3_aa
TRBJ1-5 . TRBD1 13 TRBV19 TGTGCCAGTGAGACAGGGTGGAATCAGCCCCAGCATTTT CASETGWNQPQHF
TRBJ1-3 few TRBD1 15 TRBV10-3 TGTGCCATCAGTGAAACCGGACAGGGCGGAAACACCATATATTTT CAISETGQGGNTIYF
TRBJ2-3 . TRBD2 14 TRBV5-4 TGTGCCAGCAGTGCGGCGGGAGTCACAGATACGCAGTATTTT CASSAAGVTDTQYF
TRBJ1-2 . TRBD1 13 TRBV28 TGTGCCAGCAGTCCCGGGACAGGGGAAGGCTACACCTTC CASSPGTGEGYTF
TRBJ2-3 . TRBD2 17 TRBV9 TGTGCCAGCAGCGTAGATACAGCGGGAGAAGCTTGGGACACGCAGTATTTT CASSVDTAGEAWDTQYF
TRBJ1-1 . . 14 TRBV28 TGTGCCAGCAGCCTCTCCCAGATGAACACTGAAGCTTTCTTT CASSLSQMNTEAFF
TRBJ2-4 . TRBD1 14 TRBV9 TGTGCCAGCAGCGTAGACAGGGGCCAAAACATTCAGTACTTC CASSVDRGQNIQYF
TRBJ2-7 . TRBD2 14 TRBV5-4 TGTGCCAGCAGACTGAGCGGGAATCCCTACGAGCAGTACTTC CASRLSGNPYEQYF
TRBJ2-7 . . 15 TRBV7-2 TGTGCCAGCAGCTTAGAGGGCGGGTCCTCCTACGAGCAGTACTTC CASSLEGGSSYEQYF
TRBJ2-1 . TRBD1 15 TRBV7-2 TGTGCCAGCAGCTCCGGGACAGGGGCGTCCAATGAGCAGTTCTTC CASSSGTGASNEQFF
TRBJ2-7 once TRBD2 17 TRBV28 TGTGCCAGCAGTTTTAAAAGTGAGAGGACTAGCGACTACGAGCAGTACTTC CASSFKSERTSDYEQYF
TRBJ1-2 once . 17 TRBV4-3 TGCGCCAGCAGCCAAGATAAGCCCCTAAGCCCTAACTATGGCTACACCTTC CASSQDKPLSPNYGYTF
TRBJ1-2 few TRBD1 13 TRBV10-3 TGTGCCATCCGGGAAACAGGGGTCTATGGCTACACCTTC CAIRETGVYGYTF
TRBJ2-2 . . 17 TRBV7-3 TGTGCCAGCAGCTTAAGACCCGGGGGAGTGAACACCGGGGAGCTGTTTTTT CASSLRPGGVNTGELFF
TRBJ1-1 once . 13 TRBV9 TGTGCCAGCAGCGTTTGGGAGGGCACTGAAGCTTTCTTT CASSVWEGTEAFF
TRBJ1-5 . . 12 TRBV28 TGTGCCAGCAGTCCCCTTCATCAGCCCCAGCATTTT CASSPLHQPQHF
TRBJ2-1 . . 13 TRBV7-2 TGTGCCAGCAGCCTGCAGACAGGAGATGAGCAGTTCTTC CASSLQTGDEQFF
TRBJ2-5 . . 12 TRBV7-7 TGTGCTAGCAGCTTGCCAGGGGAGACCCAGTACTTC CASSLPGETQYF
TRBJ1-5 . . 15 TRBV7-8 TGTGCCAGCAGCTTAGCGAAACAGGGCAATCAGCCCCAGCATTTT CASSLAKQGNQPQHF
TRBJ1-2 . TRBD1 13 TRBV7-2 TGTGCCAGCAGCCTCCAGGGGGCCTATGGCTACACCTTC CASSLQGAYGYTF
TRBJ2-1 . TRBD2 15 TRBV28 TGTGCCAGCAGCCCGACTAGCGGGAGTTGGAACGAGCAGTTCTTC CASSPTSGSWNEQFF
TRBJ1-1 . TRBD1 16 TRBV7-3 TGTGCCAGCAGCTTACAGAAATGGACAGGGAACACTGAAGCTTTCTTT CASSLQKWTGNTEAFF
TRBJ1-1 . . 13 TRBV6-5 TGTGCCAGCAGTTACTCGAAACAGCTTGAAGCTTTCTTT CASSYSKQLEAFF
TRBJ2-2 . TRBD2 16 TRBV28 TGTGCCAGCCACCCTGGGACTAGCGTCAACACCGGGGAGCTGTTTTTT CASHPGTSVNTGELFF
TRBJ1-1 . . 15 TRBV7-3 TGTGCCAGCAGGACATCGGACAGCATGAACACTGAAGCTTTCTTT CASRTSDSMNTEAFF
TRBJ2-7 once TRBD1 16 TRBV5-1 TGCGCCAGCAGCTTGGGCGGACAGGGAATCGGCTACGAGCAGTACTTC CASSLGGQGIGYEQYF
TRBJ2-1 . TRBD2 16 TRBV9 TGTGCCAGCAGCGCCTCCGGTGCTAGCGGCTACAATGAGCAGTTCTTC CASSASGASGYNEQFF
TRBJ1-1 . . 17 TRBV2 TGTGCCAGCTTCTACCGGCAGGGCCAGCCTGGAGGGACTGAAGCTTTCTTT CASFYRQGQPGGTEAFF
TRBJ1-2 few TRBD1 12 TRBV10-3 TGTGCCACGACAGGGGGCGCATATGGCTACACCTTC CATTGGAYGYTF
TRBJ2-7 . TRBD1 14 TRBV5-5 TGTGCCAGCAGCAGTGACAGGGGGCTTTACGAGCAGTACTTC CASSSDRGLYEQYF
TRBJ2-5 . . 15 TRBV15 TGTGCCACCAGCACGGAGGGTCCCGCCCTGGCGACCCAGTACTTC CATSTEGPALATQYF
TRBJ1-1 . . 13 TRBV5-1 TGCGCCAGCAGCTCCTTTGGGGAGGCTGAAGCTTTCTTT CASSSFGEAEAFF
TRBJ1-1 . . 14 TRBV19 TGTGCCAGTAGTCACAGGGAACTGAACACTGAAGCTTTCTTT CASSHRELNTEAFF
TRBJ2-5 few . 15 TRBV9 TGTGCCAGCAGCGTAGCCGTAGCCCCGGGGGAGACCCAGTACTTC CASSVAVAPGETQYF
TRBJ2-3 . TRBD2 16 TRBV10-3 TGTGCCATCAGTGAGTCGACTAGCGGGGCAGGGGATACGCAGTATTTT CAISESTSGAGDTQYF
TRBJ2-1 . . 15 TRBV7-2 TGTGCCAGCAGCTTAGATAGGCAGGTAGTAAATGAGCAGTTCTTC CASSLDRQVVNEQFF
TRBJ2-1 . . 16 TRBV27 TGTGCCAGCAGTGCCACACTAGCCCACTCCTACAATGAGCAGTTCTTC CASSATLAHSYNEQFF
TRBJ2-7 . . 14 TRBV30 TGTGCCTGGAGTGTGGGGCAGGGGAACTACGAGCAGTACTTC CAWSVGQGNYEQYF
TRBJ1-2 . . 13 TRBV9 TGTGCCAGCAGCCTCCAGACGGGGTCCGGCTACACCTTC CASSLQTGSGYTF
TRBJ2-1 . . 14 TRBV9 TGTGCCAGTTCGCTAGCGCCACTTTACAATGAGCAGTTCTTC CASSLAPLYNEQFF
TRBJ2-7 . TRBD1 16 TRBV11-2 TGTGCCAGCAGGGCAACCGTAGGGGGCTTAGTTGACGAGCAGTACTTC CASRATVGGLVDEQYF
TRBJ1-6 few . 15 TRBV6-1 TGTGCCACAACTCTTCTCAGGGGATTTGATTCACCCCTCCACTTT CATTLLRGFDSPLHF